This entry describes one TCR beta chain. This clone's antigen is unknown. The sample holds no much larger clone one base away, and base qualities are not on file. The entire isolated RNA was reverse transcribed using the High Capacity cDNA Reverse Transcription Kit, and thus expressed TCRB transcripts were sequenced. Deep immunoSEQ sequencing was applied to naive, central memory and regulatory T cell samples, giving an average of approximately 3.8 million total reads per sample. After sorted cells were lysed in RLT buffer, RNA was extracted with DNase-treated RNeasy Micro or Mini kits, with the choice depending on cell number. To prevent cross-contamination, each cell subset was processed individually, whereas patient and healthy donor samples were processed jointly. The immunoSEQ multiplex PCR was used to amplify TCRB sequences from cDNA, yielding 87-bp fragments that span the CDR3 region. Amplicons were sequenced on the Illumina HiSeq platform. The original methods were these. Synthetic template baselines were used to correct PCR bias computationally, reads within Hamming distance 2 were collapsed together, and singletons that could not be merged were discarded. Reads were aligned against IMGT to assign V, D and J genes, CDR3 length and insertions or deletions at six rearrangement sites. Within each subset, clonotype counts were normalized to sorted cell number, after which true diversity and Gini coefficients were computed with the tcR R package. Repertoire sharing was quantified using the overlap coefficient calculated on TCRB nucleotide sequences. Held by TCRdb, this immuneACCESS table contains in-frame sequences only and omits some clones. Under half of the omission traces to an unresolved V gene where checked; the cause of the rest is unknown. For V, J and clone size, that table is used; D and trimming come from the DNA. In all, the sample holds 160,000 or so clones, and 11% of those were seen once. The ten largest clonotypes hold roughly 2% of the sample.

The sample comes from a study of beta chain features in type 1 diabetes (dated by TCRdb to 2017 to 2018). For context, the study as a whole: No differences in mean age, gender distribution, total cell number or subset yield were found between patients and healthy donors. In the study, TCRB repertoires of sorted circulating CD4+ T cell subsets from recently diagnosed type 1 diabetes patients were compared with those of matched healthy donors. Whereas all 28 donors provided naive and central memory subsets, regulatory and stem cell-like memory subsets were isolated from just 8 patients and about eight healthy donors. A total of approximately 99,000,000 sorted cells were examined across all samples, and RNA yield correlated strongly with the number of cells per subset.

The CDR3, cysteine through phenylalanine, is 15 amino acids long. Only the CDR3 part of the read is kept: 45 bases, read in frame from the first base. Based on the germline V gene, the CDR1 and CDR2 sequences are MNHEY and SVGAGI. The junction shows trimming of 7 bases on V and 2 bases on J, and the gene matches do not reach 7 bases of it. Study-level results and caveats: Sequencing cDNA rather than genomic DNA could over-represent highly expressing activated cells, although activation and CD3 levels did not differ between groups. PCR might favor shorter templates, but patient and control samples were amplified and corrected together, so any skew would affect both groups equally. The naive, central memory and regulatory TCRB repertoires appeared to resemble one another more closely among patients than among healthy donors. Because the HLA sub-analyses included only small numbers of individuals, any influence of HLA type on TCRB rearrangement was left unresolved. A moderate but significant shortening of TCRB CDR3 length was observed in type 1 diabetes patients in all four CD4+ subsets. Patients with type 1 diabetes made fewer insertions and deleted more nucleotides at VDJ recombination sites, implying thymic rearrangement abnormalities.

A single peripheral blood draw of approximately 100 mL on average was collected from each donor into heparinised tubes. A BD FACSAria II was used to sort naive, central memory, regulatory and stem cell-like memory CD4+ T cells with a panel that included CD45RO, CCR7, CD25, CD127, CD95 and CD27. A purity above 95% was achieved for all sorted populations. PBMCs were isolated immediately by Lymphoprep density gradient centrifugation and stained directly without culture. So that batch effects would be minimized, each experiment stained and sorted samples in pairs, pairing one healthy donor with one patient.

Source material: central memory CD4+ T cells from blood. The receptor's source is a man aged 18 to 29 in good health. This chain joins TRBV6-5 to TRBJ2-2, with 7 bases in between that match TRBD1. This receptor carries the CDR3 CASIIGTANTGELFF. DNA sequence: TGTGCCAGCATTATCGGGACAGCCAACACCGGGGAGCTGTTTTTT.